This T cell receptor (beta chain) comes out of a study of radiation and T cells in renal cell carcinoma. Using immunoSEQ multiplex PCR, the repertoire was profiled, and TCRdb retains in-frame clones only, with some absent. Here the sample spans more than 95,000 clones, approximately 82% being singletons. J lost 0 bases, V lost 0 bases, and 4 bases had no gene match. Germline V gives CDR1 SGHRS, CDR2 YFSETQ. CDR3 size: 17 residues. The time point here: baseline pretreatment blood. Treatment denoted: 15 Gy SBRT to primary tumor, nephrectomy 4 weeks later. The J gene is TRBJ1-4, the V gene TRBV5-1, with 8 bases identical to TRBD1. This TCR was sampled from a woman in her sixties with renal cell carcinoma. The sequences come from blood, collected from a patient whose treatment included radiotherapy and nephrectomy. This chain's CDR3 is CASSLGDRRSTNEKLFF. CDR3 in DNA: TGCGCCAGCAGCTTGGGGGACAGGAGGTCAACTAATGAAAAACTGTTTTTT. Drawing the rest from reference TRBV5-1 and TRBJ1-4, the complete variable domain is KAGVTQTPRYLIKTRGQQVTLSCSPISGHRSVSWYQQTPGQGLQFLFEYFSETQRNKGNFPGRFSGRQFSNSRSEMNVSTLELGDSALYLCASSLGDRRSTNEKLFFGSGTQLSVL.